The rows below give T cell receptor beta chains drawn from one sample of a study of CD4 and CD8 cells across lung adenocarcinoma regions. MiXCR, applied by TCRdb to the PCR reads, yields one record per CDR3 protein. The sample lists 20,000 to 25,000 distinct CDR3 sequences, around half occurring once. The sample comprised CD8+ T cells from the center of a lung tumor. Receptor source: a female donor with lung adenocarcinoma. The CD4 and CD8 labels of this study may be unreliable. CDR3s include the opening cysteine and the closing phenylalanine or tryptophan. The D gene is left open where the match is weak. Expanded clones are given a class, and other clones once, few, many or no size at all.

clone size | J gene | D gene | V gene | CDR3 DNA | CDR3 protein
NA | TRBJ2-1 | NA | TRBV14 | TGTGCCAGCAGCCAAGTGGTAAATGAGCAGTTCTTC | CASSQVVNEQFF
NA | TRBJ1-6 | NA | TRBV11-2 | TGTGCCAGCAGCGTTCTGGGAAATTCACCCCTCCACTTT | CASSVLGNSPLHF
NA | TRBJ2-1 | NA | TRBV7-2 | TGTGCCAGCAGCTTAGTCCCAGCTGGGTCGGTCGGTAAGCAGTTCTTC | CASSLVPAGSVGKQFF
NA | TRBJ1-2 | NA | TRBV23-1 | TGCGCCAGCAGTCAACCGGGCCAAGGGGAAGGGACCAACTATGGCTACACCTTC | CASSQPGQGEGTNYGYTF
once | TRBJ1-2 | NA | TRBV6-5 | TGTGCCAGCAGTTGGGGGGGGGCTGGCTACACCTTC | CASSWGGAGYTF
few | TRBJ2-7 | NA | TRBV15 | TGTGCCACCAGCAGAGATGGTCCCCACCGGACACTGGGATCATACGAGCAGTACTTC | CATSRDGPHRTLGSYEQYF
few | TRBJ2-5 | NA | TRBV5-1 | TGCGCCAGCAGCTTGGGTTCTTGGGGGGAAGAGACCCAGTACTTC | CASSLGSWGEETQYF
many | TRBJ2-7 | NA | TRBV6-4 | TGTGCCAGCAGTTTACTGAGGTACTACGAGCAGTACTTC | CASSLLRYYEQYF
NA | TRBJ2-1 | NA | TRBV10-3 | TGTGCCATCAGTGAGAGCCTGGCCAATGAGCAGTTCTTC | CAISESLANEQFF
NA | TRBJ2-7 | TRBD2 | TRBV20-1 | TGCAGTGCGGGAGTGCGGGGGGGTGGCACAGATACGCAGTACTTC | CSAGVRGGGTDTQYF
once | TRBJ2-7 | NA | TRBV7-8 | TGTGCCAGCAGCTTTTTGGCAGGGAACTACGAGCAGTACTTC | CASSFLAGNYEQYF
NA | TRBJ2-1 | TRBD2 | TRBV29-1 | TGCAGCGTTGAAGGCGGGAGGGCCCCCTACAATGAGCAGTTCTTC | CSVEGGRAPYNEQFF
NA | TRBJ2-1 | TRBD2 | TRBV28 | TGTGCCAGCACAACTGGACTAGTCAGCTCCTACAATGAGCAGTTCTTC | CASTTGLVSSYNEQFF
large | TRBJ2-5 | NA | TRBV6-1 | TGTGCCAGCAGCTTGGGTAGAGATATACAAGAGACCCAGTACTTC | CASSLGRDIQETQYF
many | TRBJ2-1 | NA | TRBV5-1 | TGCGCCAGCAGCTTGGTCCCCGGGACCCTTAACAATGAGCAGTTCTTC | CASSLVPGTLNNEQFF
NA | TRBJ2-1 | NA | TRBV6-1 | TGTGCCAGCAGTGAAGCGCCCGGGACAGAGCAGTTCTTC | CASSEAPGTEQFF
NA | TRBJ2-3 | NA | TRBV11-3 | TGTGCCTGGAGCCTCGTAGCCACAGATACTCAGTACTTT | CAWSLVATDTQYF
NA | TRBJ2-4 | NA | TRBV10-2 | TGCGGCAGCAGTACGGGGGTGCGGGACAAAAATACGCAGTACTTC | CGSSTGVRDKNTQYF
NA | TRBJ2-5 | NA | TRBV10-3 | TGTGCCGCCTCGGGATCTAAAGAGACCCAGTACTTC | CAASGSKETQYF
many | TRBJ1-4 | NA | TRBV20-1 | TGCAGTGCTAGAGATCGGACCGCAACTAATGAAAAACTGTTTTTT | CSARDRTATNEKLFF
NA | TRBJ2-1 | NA | TRBV27 | TGTGCCAGCAGCTCTCCGGAGACTGGCGGCACTTATGAGCAGTTCTTC | CASSSPETGGTYEQFF
few | TRBJ2-1 | NA | TRBV6-1 | TGTGCCAGCGTGGCGTCCTACAATGAGCAGTTCTTC | CASVASYNEQFF
NA | TRBJ2-1 | NA | TRBV27 | TGTGCCAGCAGCGCCAGGAGGGCCCCCTACAATGAGCAGTTCTTC | CASSARRAPYNEQFF
large | TRBJ2-5 | NA | TRBV7-6 | TGTGCCAGCAGCTTAGGGGAAGAGACCCAGTACTTC | CASSLGEETQYF
NA | TRBJ1-2 | NA | TRBV30 | TGTGCCTGGAGTGTACCTGGGGGCTTTGGCTACACCTTC | CAWSVPGGFGYTF
NA | TRBJ1-5 | NA | TRBV10-2 | TGCGCCAGCAGTGTTAACGGGGGGCAGCCCCAGCATTTT | CASSVNGGQPQHF
NA | TRBJ2-7 | TRBD1 | TRBV6-1 | TGTGGCAGGGGGCTAGGGGGACGTGTCACAGATACGCAGTACTTC | CGRGLGGRVTDTQYF
many | TRBJ1-2 | TRBD1 | TRBV6-1 | TGTGCCAGCAGTAATACCGGGACAGGGTATGGCTACACCTTC | CASSNTGTGYGYTF
NA | TRBJ2-3 | TRBD1 | TRBV15 | TGTGCCACCAGCAGCTACGGGACAGGGAGTCCAGATACGCAGTATTTT | CATSSYGTGSPDTQYF
NA | TRBJ2-6 | NA | TRBV6-5 | TGTGCCAGCAGTTACTCGGTACCATCCCCCTCTGGGGCCAACGTGCTGAACTTC | CASSYSVPSPSGANVLNF
NA | TRBJ2-1 | NA | TRBV12-3/TRBV12-4 | TGTGCCAGCAGTTTACGGGTAATGCAGTACTTT | CASSLRVMQYF
NA | TRBJ1-1 | NA | TRBV5-1 | TGCGCCAGCAGCTTGATGGATGGATTGAACACTGAAGCTTTCTTT | CASSLMDGLNTEAFF
NA | TRBJ2-2 | NA | TRBV27 | TGTGCCAGCAGTTTACCAGGGGAAAGGGAGCTGTTTTTT | CASSLPGERELFF
NA | TRBJ2-7 | TRBD2 | TRBV6-5 | TGTGCCAGCAGTTACTCGCCGACTAGCGGCTACGAGCAGTACTTC | CASSYSPTSGYEQYF
NA | TRBJ2-1 | TRBD2 | TRBV25-1 | TGTGCCACCACTCCGAAGCGGGGCATCACATTGGGGGTGAATGAGCAGTTCTTC | CATTPKRGITLGVNEQFF
few | TRBJ2-7 | NA | TRBV23-1 | TGCGCCAGCCACTGTGTGAACGAGCAGTACTTC | CASHCVNEQYF
NA | TRBJ2-4 | NA | TRBV27 | TGTGCCAGGATGTGGTCTGGAGCCAACGTTCAGTACTTC | CARMWSGANVQYF
few | TRBJ1-5 | NA | TRBV6-1 | TGTGCCAGCAGTGAAGCCTGGACAGTCAGCAATCAGCCCCAGCATTTT | CASSEAWTVSNQPQHF
many | TRBJ2-7 | NA | TRBV7-2 | TGTGCCAGCAGCTTAGTCCGGGGCGGGCTTGGCCGCTCCTACGAGCAGTACTTC | CASSLVRGGLGRSYEQYF
few | TRBJ2-4 | NA | TRBV27 | TGTGCCAGCAGAGGGTTTGGGGAAAACATTCAGTATTTC | CASRGFGENIQYF
many | TRBJ2-3 | TRBD2 | TRBV4-1 | TGCGCCAGCAGCCAACCCGCCTTTGGCGGGAGGGCCCCTAGCACAGATACGCAGTATTTT | CASSQPAFGGRAPSTDTQYF
NA | TRBJ2-2 | TRBD1 | TRBV11-1 | TGTGCCAGCAGCCACGCCAGGACAGGGGCGAACACCGGGGAGCTGTTTTTT | CASSHARTGANTGELFF
NA | TRBJ2-3 | NA | TRBV6-1 | TGTGCCAGGGGGGTGGGAGCCAAAGACACGCAGTATTTT | CARGVGAKDTQYF
many | TRBJ1-6 | NA | TRBV27 | TGTGCCAGCAAACCATCCGGGACCGTCACCTATAATTCACCCCTCCACTTT | CASKPSGTVTYNSPLHF
many | TRBJ2-1 | NA | TRBV14 | TGTGCCAGCAGCCAAGATAGGGGGAGGAGCAATGAGCAGTTCTTC | CASSQDRGRSNEQFF
medium-sized | TRBJ2-5 | NA | TRBV7-6 | TGTGCCAGCAGCTTCCAACAGGGGACCCAGTACTTC | CASSFQQGTQYF
NA | TRBJ2-3 | TRBD2 | TRBV9 | TGTGCCAGCAGCGTCTCGGTACTAGCGGGAGCAGCGGATACGCAGTATTTT | CASSVSVLAGAADTQYF
NA | TRBJ1-1 | TRBD1 | TRBV4-2 | TGTGCCAGCAGCCTCACCCCAGGGGGAAACACTGAAGCTTTCTTT | CASSLTPGGNTEAFF
NA | TRBJ2-5 | NA | TRBV10-1 | TGCGCCAGCAGTCCCGGGGCAGGGGGGGACAAAAAGACCCAGTACTTC | CASSPGAGGDKKTQYF
NA | TRBJ2-1 | NA | TRBV10-3 | TGTGCCGTCGGGGACCACTACAATGAGCAGTTCTTC | CAVGDHYNEQFF
many | TRBJ2-1 | TRBD2 | TRBV7-2 | TGTGCCAGCAGCTTAGCGCGAGTCCGGGACTACTCCTACAATGAGCAGTTCTTC | CASSLARVRDYSYNEQFF
NA | TRBJ2-3 | TRBD2 | TRBV4-2 | TGTGGCAGCTCCGCCCTGGGAGGGGAAGACACGCAGTACTTT | CGSSALGGEDTQYF
few | TRBJ1-6 | NA | TRBV10-3 | TGTGCCATGGCTGAAAGGGTGAGGTTCTCTAGGTCACCCCTCCACTTT | CAMAERVRFSRSPLHF